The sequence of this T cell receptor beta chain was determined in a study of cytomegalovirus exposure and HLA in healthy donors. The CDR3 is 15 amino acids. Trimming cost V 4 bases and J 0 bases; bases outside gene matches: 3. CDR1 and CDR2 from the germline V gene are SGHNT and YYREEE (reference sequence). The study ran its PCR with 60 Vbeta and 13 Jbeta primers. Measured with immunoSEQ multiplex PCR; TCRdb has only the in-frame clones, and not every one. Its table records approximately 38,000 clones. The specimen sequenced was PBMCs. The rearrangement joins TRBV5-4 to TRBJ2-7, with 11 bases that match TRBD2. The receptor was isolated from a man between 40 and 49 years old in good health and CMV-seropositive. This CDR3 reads CASSVGTSGSYEQYF. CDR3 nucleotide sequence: TGTGCCAGCAGCGTCGGGACTAGCGGCTCCTACGAGCAGTACTTC.